Below are 10 T cell receptor beta chains sequenced from a single sample in a study of T cells in Graves' hyperthyroidism and ophthalmopathy (dated by TCRdb to about 2019). Library preparation was by multiplex PCR. TCRdb records Illumina HiSeq 2000 as the sequencer. Amplification of TCR beta CDR3 regions was carried out from RNA transcripts. For the first round of RT-PCR on the TCR CDR3, the HTBI primer set was used together with the Qiagen OneStep RT-PCR kit. TCRdb reprocessing: public reads trimmed at Q25 with fastp, clones called with MiXCR, in-frame beta chains kept. Entries that share a CDR3 protein sequence are merged under the most common genes and DNA. The sample records 490,000 or so distinct CDR3 sequences, approximately 20% of which are singletons. The top ten hold less than 55% of the sample. Sequenced: blood. The source is a man aged 35-49 years with Graves' ophthalmopathy.

This CDR3 reads CASSQGGIGYNSPLHF. The CDR3 DNA is TGTGCCAGCAGCCAAGGGGGGATCGGCTATAATTCACCCCTCCACTTT. The rearrangement joins TRBV14 to TRBJ1-6, with D possibly TRBD1 on 5 matching bases. The germline V gene encodes CDR1 SGHDN and CDR2 FVKESK. Between the trimmed V and J ends, which lost 1 base and 3 bases, there was a span of 10 bases. This CDR3 is 16 amino acids long.

V usage is TRBV7-2 and J usage is TRBJ2-5; 10 positions match TRBD2. Germline V lookup: CDR1 SGHTA, CDR2 FQGNSA. The CDR3 extends over 15 amino acids. Trimming removed 3 bases from V and 5 bases from J; junction bases left unmatched: 6. Here the CDR3 reads CASSFPSSGSETQYF. CDR3 DNA: TGTGCCAGCAGCTTCCCATCTAGCGGGAGTGAGACCCAGTACTTC.

V and J are TRBV10-2 and TRBJ2-3, with D unresolved. The CDR3 spans 13 residues. Trimming removed 0 bases at V and 8 bases at J, with 9 bases between. CDR1 is WSHSY, CDR2 SAAADI, per germline. Written as DNA, the CDR3 is TGCGCCAGCAGTGAGTCGACTTATGGTACGCAGTATTTT. This sequence encodes CASSESTYGTQYF.

The table lists this clonotype with a few counts. This chain uses TRBV5-1 with TRBJ2-2, with D tentatively TRBD1 (6 bases). The CDR3 spans 14 residues. V dropped 4 bases and J dropped 5 bases, with 12 bases sitting between them. CDR1 is SGHRS and CDR2 is YFSETQ in the germline V gene. DNA of the CDR3: TGCGCCAGCAGCCCGGACAGTTCTACCGGGGAGCTGTTTTTT. This codes for CASSPDSSTGELFF.

This clonotype was observed many times. V usage is TRBV11-1 and J usage is TRBJ2-5; TRBD1 is a possible D gene (5 bases). V was trimmed by 5 bases and J by 2 bases, leaving 9 bases between them. Germline CDR1 and CDR2: SGHAT and FQDESV (reference sequence). This CDR3 spans 13 amino acids. CDR3 coding DNA: TGTGCCAGCAGCCTGACAGTTCAAGAGACCCAGTACTTC. Translating gives CASSLTVQETQYF.

A few counts support this clonotype. The gene calls are TRBV5-1 and TRBJ2-5; 13 nucleotides line up with TRBD2. The CDR3 covers 17 residues. Germline CDR1 is SGHRS and CDR2 is YFSETQ. Trimming at V came to 0 bases and at J to 2 bases, leaving 4 bases not matched to a gene. The CDR3 region has the DNA TGCGCCAGCAGCTTGGCAACGACTAGCGGGGGGCAAGAGACCCAGTACTTC. Amino acids: CASSLATTSGGQETQYF. The full variable domain, with the rest looked up from reference TRBV5-1 and TRBJ2-5, is KAGVTQTPRYLIKTRGQQVTLSCSPISGHRSVSWYQQTPGQGLQFLFEYFSETQRNKGNFPGRFSGRQFSNSRSEMNVSTLELGDSALYLCASSLATTSGGQETQYFGPGTRLLVL.

This clonotype appeared a few times. This chain joins TRBV27 and TRBJ1-2; 7 bases align to TRBD1. Germline values: CDR1 MNHEY, CDR2 SMNVEV (reference sequence). V was clipped by 2 bases and J by 5 bases; unmatched bases: 8. CDR3 size: 15 residues. This chain's CDR3 is CASSLRGGARYGYTF. The CDR3 DNA reads as TGTGCCAGCAGTTTAAGAGGGGGCGCGAGATATGGCTACACCTTC.

CDR3 in DNA: TGTGCCAGCAATGCCATAAGCCGGGGGACGCAGTATTTT. It encodes CASNAISRGTQYF. The rearrangement links TRBV27 to TRBJ2-3, with D maybe TRBD2 (6 bases). The CDR3 contains 13 residues. The V gene's germline CDR1 is MNHEY and CDR2 SMNVEV (reference sequence). V dropped 7 bases and J dropped 9 bases, with 17 bases sitting between them.

V is TRBV6-1 and J is TRBJ1-5; a possible D gene is TRBD1 (6 bases). This CDR3 comprises 14 residues. Trimming took off 6 bases at V and 4 bases at J, with 13 bases between the two ends. Germline V CDR1 and CDR2: MNHNS, SASEGT. CDR3 sequence (DNA): TGTGCCAGCAGAGAATGGACAGCAAATCAGCCCCAGCATTTT. This codes for CASREWTANQPQHF.

This clonotype was detected a few times. The chain is built from TRBV27 and TRBJ2-2, with TRBD2 identical over 8 bases. The CDR3 is made up of 16 amino acids. Germline CDR1 and CDR2: MNHEY and SMNVEV (reference sequence). The junction had 6 bases not matched to a gene; V was cut back by 4 bases and J by 2 bases. The CDR3 loop is CASSYRTSGNTGELFF. The CDR3 bases are TGTGCCAGCAGTTATCGAACTAGCGGAAACACCGGGGAGCTGTTTTTT.